Below, 20 T cell receptor beta chains from the same sample are listed, as sequenced in a study of blood T cell repertoires in COVID-19. Sequencing used immunoSEQ multiplex PCR; TCRdb keeps in-frame clones, though not all of them. The table records some 240,000 clones, around nine tenths of them present only once. The specimen sequenced was PBMCs or T cells enriched from blood (not recorded which). Source of these receptors: a woman aged 40-49 years who had been exposed to COVID-19.

The rearrangement uses TRBV7-9 and TRBJ1-5; 10 positions match TRBD1. Germline CDR1 is SEHNR and CDR2 is FQNEAQ (reference sequence). The CDR3 length is 15 residues. V trimming: 3 bases; J trimming: 4 bases; junction bases outside the gene matches: 3. CDR3 region: CASSFGQGGNQPQHF. The CDR3 DNA reads TGTGCCAGCAGCTTTGGACAGGGGGGTAATCAGCCCCAGCATTTT.

J is TRBJ2-5 and V is TRBV6-5; TRBD1 aligns across 7 bases. CDR1 and CDR2 from the germline V gene are MNHEY and SVGAGI. CDR3 length equals 13 residues. The V segment lost 0 bases and the J segment 9 bases; nucleotides outside the gene matches: 4. Here the CDR3 reads CASSYSTGTSQYF. The CDR3 bases are TGTGCCAGCAGTTACTCGACAGGGACGTCCCAGTACTTC.

The chain uses TRBV7-2 and TRBJ2-2, with 13 bases fitting TRBD2. The J segment lost 2 bases and the V segment lost 6 bases, leaving 9 bases of the junction unmatched. Germline V lookup: CDR1 SGHTA, CDR2 FQGNSA. This CDR3 contains 18 residues. In DNA, the CDR3 is TGTGCCAGCAGTCTTACGACTAGCGGGGGGACCAACACCGGGGAGCTGTTTTTT. The encoded protein is CASSLTTSGGTNTGELFF.

CDR3 amino acids: CASSLAQSQETQYF. The CDR3 DNA reads TGTGCCAGCAGCTTAGCCCAGTCCCAAGAGACCCAGTACTTC. V gene TRBV7-2 combines with J gene TRBJ2-5; D is unclear. Deletions cut 0 bases from V and 1 base from J, with 6 bases between. This CDR3 contains 14 residues. Germline V gives CDR1 SGHTA, CDR2 FQGNSA.

This sequence joins TRBV20-1 and TRBJ2-3; a possible D gene is TRBD2 (6 bases). CDR1 is DFQATT, CDR2 SNEGSKA, per germline (reference sequence). The V end was cut by 3 bases, the J end by 4 bases, with 11 bases between. The CDR3 spans 13 residues. DNA for the CDR3: TGCAGTGCTAGTACGGGAGTTCCAGATACGCAGTATTTT. Protein sequence: CSASTGVPDTQYF.

The genes are TRBV11-2 and TRBJ2-7, with 10 bases that match TRBD1. Unmatched junction bases numbered 3, after V lost 5 bases and J lost 2 bases. The CDR3 covers 14 residues. Germline CDR1 reads SGHAT; CDR2 reads FQNNGV. The CDR3 protein is CASSTGTGAYEQYF. The CDR3 DNA is TGTGCCAGCAGCACCGGGACAGGGGCCTACGAGCAGTACTTC.

This chain links TRBV18 with TRBJ1-1; D perhaps matches TRBD1 (5 bases). CDR3 size: 15 residues. V lost 6 bases and J 2 bases, leaving 16 bases between the germline ends. Germline CDR1 and CDR2: KGHSH and LQKENI. The CDR3 sequence is CASSADTLINTEAFF. The DNA of the CDR3 is TGTGCCAGCTCTGCGGACACACTAATTAACACTGAAGCTTTCTTT.

This sequence joins TRBV7-6 and TRBJ1-5, with D tentatively TRBD1 (6 bases). This CDR3 spans 15 amino acids. Germline V gives CDR1 SGHVS, CDR2 FNYEAQ. Trimming removed 1 base at V and 0 bases at J, with 7 bases between. The DNA for the CDR3 is TGTGCCAGCAGCTTAGTAGGGGGTAGCAATCAGCCCCAGCATTTT. It translates to CASSLVGGSNQPQHF.

The chain couples TRBV19 to TRBJ2-2; D unclear. Trimming cost V 4 bases and J 5 bases, with 14 bases left between them. The CDR3 totals 15 residues. CDR1 and CDR2 from the germline V gene are LNHDA and SQIVND (reference sequence). CDR3 coding DNA: TGTGCCAGTAGTACCGGAGTGGGTCGGACCGGGGAGCTGTTTTTT. It translates to CASSTGVGRTGELFF.

This chain links TRBV25-1 with TRBJ2-3; D gene unclear. CDR1 MGHDK and CDR2 SYGVNS come from the germline V gene. The ends were cut back, 3 bases at V and 6 bases at J, with 7 bases in the middle. The CDR3 length is 12 residues. In DNA form, the CDR3 reads TGTGCCAGCAGTGACCCACGGGATACGCAGTATTTT. Its translation is CASSDPRDTQYF. Full variable domain (rest looked up from reference TRBV25-1 and TRBJ2-3): EADIYQTPRYLVIGTGKKITLECSQTMGHDKMYWYQQDPGMELHLIHYSYGVNSTEKGDLSSESTVSRIRTEHFPLTLESARPSHTSQYLCASSDPRDTQYFGPGTRLTVL.

The chain employs TRBV28 and TRBJ2-1; D not certain. This CDR3 is 13 amino acids long. In germline, CDR1 is MDHEN, CDR2 SYDVKM. V was cut by 3 bases and J by 6 bases, with 9 bases left in between. CDR3 in amino acids: CASSFTRVNEQFF. The CDR3 nucleotides read TGTGCCAGCAGTTTCACTCGAGTCAATGAGCAGTTCTTC. Combining the CDR3 with reference TRBV28 and TRBJ2-1 gives the whole variable domain DVKVTQSSRYLVKRTGEKVFLECVQDMDHENMFWYRQDPGLGLRLIYFSYDVKMKEKGDIPEGYSVSREKKERFSLILESASTNQTSMYLCASSFTRVNEQFFGPGTRLTVL.

This clone has just one count. The chain employs TRBV15 and TRBJ2-3; 13 bases are shared with TRBD2. This CDR3 contains 18 residues. Germline CDR1 and CDR2: LNHNV and YYDKDF (reference sequence). With 3 bases clipped from V and 1 base from J, the junction kept 7 bases outside the gene matches. The CDR3 here is CATSRGLAGSFRTDTQYF. The CDR3 bases are TGTGCCACCAGCAGGGGACTAGCGGGATCCTTTCGCACAGATACGCAGTATTTT.

The chain combines TRBV7-9 with TRBJ1-3; TRBD1 agrees at 7 bases. The CDR3 is 14 residues long. Germline CDR1 is SEHNR and CDR2 is FQNEAQ (reference sequence). Losses at the gene ends were 4 bases for V and 4 bases for J; bases not matched to a gene: 4. The CDR3 DNA is TGTGCCAGCAGCTCCACAGGGGTCGGAAACACCATATATTTT. It encodes CASSSTGVGNTIYF.

The genes are TRBV4-2 and TRBJ2-1; the match to TRBD2 covers 7 bases. V shed 1 base and J 0 bases; nucleotides not matched to a gene: 0. CDR3 size: 15 residues. Germline assignment: CDR1 LGHNA and CDR2 YNFKEQ. DNA for the CDR3: TGTGCCAGCAGCCAAGGGACTAGCTCCTACAATGAGCAGTTCTTC. It encodes CASSQGTSSYNEQFF.

This chain joins TRBV6-2 or TRBV6-3 and TRBJ2-2; D is possibly TRBD2 (5 bases). V lost 6 bases, J lost 3 bases, and 11 bases lay in between. Germline CDR1 is MNHEY and CDR2 is SVGEGT. This CDR3 has 14 amino acids. CDR3 protein: CASSPWGDTGELFF. CDR3 bases: TGTGCCAGCAGCCCGTGGGGAGACACCGGGGAGCTGTTTTTT.

V and J are TRBV7-9 and TRBJ1-2; the D gene is possibly TRBD1 (6 bases). The CDR3 is made up of 16 amino acids. Germline assignment: CDR1 SEHNR and CDR2 FQNEAQ (reference sequence). Trimming shortened V by 7 bases and J by 2 bases, and 20 bases separated the two germline ends. The CDR3 loop reads CASMAQGDGGNYGYTF. As DNA, the CDR3 is TGTGCCAGCATGGCACAGGGAGATGGTGGAAACTATGGCTACACCTTC. The whole variable domain, remainder taken from reference TRBV7-9 and TRBJ1-2, is DTGVSQNPRHKITKRGQNVTFRCDPISEHNRLYWYRQTLGQGPEFLTYFQNEAQLEKSRLLSDRFSAERPKGSFSTLEIQRTEQGDSAMYLCASMAQGDGGNYGYTFGSGTRLTVV.

The J gene is TRBJ2-1, the V gene TRBV4-2; TRBD2 aligns across 9 bases. The V and J ends lost 0 bases and 0 bases, in that order; junction bases with no gene match: 9. In germline, CDR1 is LGHNA, CDR2 YNFKEQ. The CDR3 covers 19 residues. The CDR3 coding sequence is TGTGCCAGCAGCCAAGATCCCGTTGGCGGGAGGGCCTCCTACAATGAGCAGTTCTTC. Protein sequence: CASSQDPVGGRASYNEQFF.

The chain combines TRBV28 with TRBJ1-2, with 10 bases matching TRBD1. The junction had 2 bases not matched to a gene; V was cut back by 4 bases and J by 3 bases. This CDR3 has 14 amino acids. In germline, CDR1 is MDHEN, CDR2 SYDVKM. Here the CDR3 DNA reads TGTGCCAGCAGTTCGGGGACAGGGGACTATGGCTACACCTTC. This codes for CASSSGTGDYGYTF.

This sequence joins TRBV4-1 and TRBJ1-5; 8 bases map to TRBD1. The CDR3 loop spans 14 amino acids. Trimming cost V 1 base and J 6 bases; bases outside gene matches: 2. Germline V CDR1 and CDR2: MGHRA, YSYEKL. The CDR3 sequence: CASSQAQGAQPQHF. In DNA, the CDR3 is TGCGCCAGCAGCCAAGCGCAGGGGGCTCAGCCCCAGCATTTT.

This clone was picked up one time. The V and J genes are TRBV7-8 and TRBJ2-1; 7 positions match TRBD2. CDR3 size: 18 residues. CDR1 and CDR2 (germline): SGHVS, FQNEAQ. Trimming cost V 0 bases and J 5 bases; bases outside gene matches: 13. CDR3 protein: CASSLAIFGGRLDNEQFF. The CDR3 DNA reads as TGTGCCAGCAGCTTAGCAATCTTCGGCGGGAGACTCGACAATGAGCAGTTCTTC.